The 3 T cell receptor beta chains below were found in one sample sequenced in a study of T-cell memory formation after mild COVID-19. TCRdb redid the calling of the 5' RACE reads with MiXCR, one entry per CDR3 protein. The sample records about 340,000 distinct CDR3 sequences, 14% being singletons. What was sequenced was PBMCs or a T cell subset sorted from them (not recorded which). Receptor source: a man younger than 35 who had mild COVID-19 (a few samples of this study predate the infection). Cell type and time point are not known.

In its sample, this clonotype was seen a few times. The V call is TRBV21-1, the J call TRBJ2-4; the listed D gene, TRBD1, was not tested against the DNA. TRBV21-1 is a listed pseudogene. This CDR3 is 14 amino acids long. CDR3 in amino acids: CASTKGQRKNIQYF. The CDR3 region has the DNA TGTGCCAGCACCAAGGGACAGCGCAAAAACATTCAGTACTTC.

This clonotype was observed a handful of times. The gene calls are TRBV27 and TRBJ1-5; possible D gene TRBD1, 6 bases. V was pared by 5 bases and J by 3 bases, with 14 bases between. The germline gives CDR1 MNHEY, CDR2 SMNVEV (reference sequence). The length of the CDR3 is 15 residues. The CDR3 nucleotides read TGTGCCAGCAGTCCCCTAGGGGGGACCAATCAGCCCCAGCATTTT. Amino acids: CASSPLGGTNQPQHF.

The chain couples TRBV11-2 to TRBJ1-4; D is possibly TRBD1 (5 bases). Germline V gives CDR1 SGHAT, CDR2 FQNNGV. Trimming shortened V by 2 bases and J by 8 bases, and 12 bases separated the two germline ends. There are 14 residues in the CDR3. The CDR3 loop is CASSLSLEGEKLFF. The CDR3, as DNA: TGTGCCAGCAGCTTAAGTCTGGAGGGGGAAAAACTGTTTTTT.